Each of the 18 T cell receptor beta chains below was sequenced from the same sample in a study of regulatory T cells in long-lasting Graves disease. The authors built TCR beta libraries using iRepertoire HTBI primers and Arm-PCR of CDR3 regions. TCRdb redid the calling of the multiplex PCR reads with MiXCR, one entry per CDR3 protein. In the table there are a few hundred thousand distinct CDR3 sequences, roughly a quarter of which are singletons. Time point in this sample: persistent/refractory GD, antithyroid drugs over 5 years with positive TRAb. Generation of the TCR library employed RNA extracted from PBMCs. Source: peripheral blood mononuclear cells (PBMCs), taken when the disease was refractory, from a patient treated with antithyroid drugs. Receptors were obtained from a female donor with Graves disease.

This clonotype was counted many times. CDR3 in amino acids: CASSTTGRGQATNEKLFF. As DNA, the CDR3 is TGTGCCAGCAGCACGACAGGGAGGGGCCAAGCAACTAATGAAAAACTGTTTTTT. The chain has TRBV7-9 and TRBJ1-4; 7 bases align to TRBD1. The J segment lost 0 bases and the V segment lost 5 bases, leaving 12 bases of the junction unmatched. The germline V gene encodes CDR1 SEHNR and CDR2 FQNEAQ (reference sequence). The CDR3 is 18 amino acids.

In its sample, this clonotype was seen a few times. The CDR3 bases are TGCGCCAGCAGCTTGAACGGTAGGGACTACGAGCAGTACTTC. This sequence encodes CASSLNGRDYEQYF. This rearrangement joins TRBV5-1 to TRBJ2-7; D remains unclear. CDR1 and CDR2 (germline): SGHRS, YFSETQ. CDR3 length: 14 residues. V was trimmed by 1 base and J by 3 bases, leaving 11 bases between them.

Ten or more counts support this clonotype. The chain links TRBV7-2 to TRBJ2-3; 12 bases agree with TRBD2. Per germline, CDR1 SGHTA and CDR2 FQGNSA. This CDR3 has 15 amino acids. V shed 6 bases, J shed 6 bases, and the junction held 7 bases outside the gene matches. Here the CDR3 DNA reads TGTGCCAGCAGTCAGTCTAGCGGGAGGGAGGATACGCAGTATTTT. It codes for CASSQSSGREDTQYF. The complete variable domain, with remaining parts taken from reference TRBV7-2 and TRBJ2-3, reads GAGVSQSPSNKVTEKGKDVELRCDPISGHTALYWYRQSLGQGLEFLIYFQGNSAPDKSGLPSDRFSAERTGGSVSTLTIQRTQQEDSAVYLCASSQSSGREDTQYFGPGTRLTVL.

CDR3 residues: CASRNRNTGELFF. CDR3 DNA: TGTGCCAGCAGGAACAGGAACACCGGGGAGCTGTTTTTT. This sequence joins TRBV12-3 or TRBV12-4 and TRBJ2-2; D gene unclear. The CDR3 loop spans 13 amino acids. Trimming took off 6 bases at V and 1 base at J, with 6 bases between the two ends.

Many counts were recorded for this clonotype. This chain links TRBV20-1 with TRBJ2-7, with 11 nucleotides matching TRBD2. CDR3 size: 16 residues. In germline, CDR1 is DFQATT, CDR2 SNEGSKA (reference sequence). With 2 bases clipped from V and 2 bases from J, the junction kept 8 bases outside the gene matches. The CDR3 region is CSARLSGRARTYEQYF. The CDR3 DNA sequence: TGCAGTGCTAGACTTAGCGGGAGGGCCAGGACCTACGAGCAGTACTTC.

This clonotype has a handful of counts. The chain carries TRBV30 and TRBJ2-2; unclear D gene. Germline V CDR1 and CDR2: GTSNPN, SVGIG (reference sequence). The V end lost 8 bases, the J end lost 7 bases, and 11 bases lay between the germline ends. This CDR3 has 11 residues. The CDR3 nucleotides read TGTGCCGGTGAGGTGATCGGGGAGCTGTTTTTT. Translating it yields CAGEVIGELFF. Looking up the rest from reference TRBV30 and TRBJ2-2 gives the full variable domain: SQTIHQWPATLVQPVGSPLSLECTVEGTSNPNLYWYRQAAGRGLQLLFYSVGIGQISSEVPQNLSASRPQDRQFILSSKKLLLSDSGFYLCAGEVIGELFFGEGSRLTVL.

This chain connects TRBV6-2 or TRBV6-3 to TRBJ1-1; possible D gene TRBD1, 5 bases. V was trimmed by 2 bases and J by 2 bases, leaving 9 bases between them. Germline V lookup: CDR1 MNHEY, CDR2 SVGEGT. The CDR3 is made up of 14 amino acids. The CDR3 DNA reads TGTGCCAGCAGTTACACCGACAGCAACACTGAAGCTTTCTTT. Its protein product is CASSYTDSNTEAFF.

This clonotype was recorded many times. V and J are TRBV7-2 and TRBJ2-5, with 8 bases matching TRBD2. V lost 8 bases and J lost 5; bases outside the gene matches: 13. The CDR3 has 15 residues. The germline V gene has CDR1 SGHTA and CDR2 FQGNSA. In nucleotides, the CDR3 is TGTGCCAGCGAATCCCGGAAGACTAGCGTGGAGACCCAGTACTTC. Translation: CASESRKTSVETQYF. The entire variable domain, with the rest obtained from reference TRBV7-2 and TRBJ2-5, is as follows: GAGVSQSPSNKVTEKGKDVELRCDPISGHTALYWYRQSLGQGLEFLIYFQGNSAPDKSGLPSDRFSAERTGGSVSTLTIQRTQQEDSAVYLCASESRKTSVETQYFGPGTRLLVL.

This clonotype has only a few counts. The chain couples TRBV20-1 to TRBJ1-2; D is undetermined. In germline, CDR1 is DFQATT, CDR2 SNEGSKA (reference sequence). The CDR3 contains 12 residues. V lost 6 bases to trimming and J lost 4 bases, with 12 bases between them. CDR3 protein: CSAISGFYGYTF. Written as DNA, the CDR3 is TGCAGTGCAATCTCGGGCTTCTATGGCTACACCTTC.

V usage is TRBV20-1 and J usage is TRBJ2-1; tentatively, D is TRBD1 or TRBD2 (5 bases each). The CDR3 has 14 amino acids. In germline, CDR1 is DFQATT, CDR2 SNEGSKA (reference sequence). V gave up 3 bases and J gave up 6 bases, with 15 bases separating them. CDR3 residues: CSASEGEPVNEQFF. CDR3 nucleotides: TGCAGTGCTAGTGAAGGGGAGCCCGTCAATGAGCAGTTCTTC.

This clonotype occurred many times. This chain connects TRBV20-1 to TRBJ2-5, with D perhaps TRBD1 (5 bases). Trimming removed 3 bases from V and 2 bases from J, with 7 bases in between. This CDR3 is 12 amino acids long. Germline assignment: CDR1 DFQATT and CDR2 SNEGSKA (reference sequence). For the CDR3, the DNA is TGCAGTGCTAGCAGACAGCAAGAGACCCAGTACTTC. It specifies CSASRQQETQYF.

A few counts support this clonotype. V is TRBV4-1 and J is TRBJ2-7, with 9 bases fitting TRBD2. V lost 4 bases and J lost 5; bases outside the gene matches: 6. Germline assignment: CDR1 MGHRA and CDR2 YSYEKL. This CDR3 has 14 amino acids. CDR3 loop: CASSRGVAGDEQYF. The CDR3 DNA reads as TGCGCCAGCAGCCGGGGGGTAGCGGGAGACGAGCAGTACTTC.

As DNA, the CDR3 is TGTGCCAGCAGCTTTCAAATAATGAACACTGAAGCTTTCTTT. This encodes CASSFQIMNTEAFF. The chain combines TRBV7-2 with TRBJ1-1; D ambiguous. Germline V CDR1 and CDR2: SGHTA, FQGNSA. The CDR3 is 14 residues long. Between the trimmed V and J ends, which lost 3 bases and 0 bases, there was a span of 8 bases.

The table lists this clonotype with many counts. The DNA of the CDR3 is TGCAGCGTTTGTTACACGATGAACACTGAAGCTTTCTTT. It translates to CSVCYTMNTEAFF. The V call is TRBV29-1, the J call TRBJ1-1; D ambiguous. The germline V gene has CDR1 SQVTM and CDR2 ANQGSEA. Trimming pared 5 bases from V and 0 bases from J, leaving 10 bases between. CDR3 size: 13 residues. The full variable domain, completed using reference TRBV29-1 and TRBJ1-1, is SAVISQKPSRDICQRGTSLTIQCQVDSQVTMMFWYRQQPGQSLTLIATANQGSEATYESGFVIDKFPISRPNLTFSTLTVSNMSPEDSSIYLCSVCYTMNTEAFFGQGTRLTVV.

This clonotype was picked up a small number of times. The gene calls are TRBV20-1 and TRBJ1-1; D unresolved. The V gene lost 1 base and the J gene lost 10 bases, with 13 bases spanning the gap. Germline V gives CDR1 DFQATT, CDR2 SNEGSKA (reference sequence). The CDR3 is 12 residues long. Here the CDR3 reads CSARGVQQTAFF. CDR3 in DNA: TGCAGTGCTAGAGGGGTCCAGCAGACAGCTTTCTTT.

This chain connects TRBV10-3 to TRBJ1-1; possible D gene TRBD1, 6 bases. The germline V gene encodes CDR1 ENHRY and CDR2 SYGVKD. This CDR3 is 18 amino acids long. V was shortened by 3 bases and J by 2 bases, with 22 bases between the two germline ends. CDR3 sequence (DNA): TGTGCCATCAGTGATATATTTTTATCGGGGGCGCGAAACACTGAAGCTTTCTTT. The encoded protein is CAISDIFLSGARNTEAFF.

This clonotype has just a few counts. V usage is TRBV5-1 and J usage is TRBJ2-2, with D possibly TRBD2 on 6 matching bases. The germline CDR1 and CDR2 sequences are SGHRS and YFSETQ. Trimming removed 7 bases from V and 2 bases from J, with 12 bases in between. This CDR3 region has 14 residues. DNA of the CDR3: TGCGCCAGCTACTTGGGGGGTAACACCGGGGAGCTGTTTTTT. Its protein is CASYLGGNTGELFF.

This clonotype was counted many times. This sequence joins TRBV20-1 and TRBJ2-5; maybe TRBD2 (5 bases). The CDR3 sequence is 13 residues long. V lost 5 bases to trimming and J lost 2 bases, with 12 bases between them. Germline V gene data show CDR1 as DFQATT and CDR2 as SNEGSKA (reference sequence). The CDR3 DNA is TGCAGTGCTCAAAAGGAGGCTCAAGAGACCCAGTACTTC. It encodes CSAQKEAQETQYF.